The 2 T cell receptor beta chains given below trace back to one sample, sequenced in a study of blood T cell repertoires in COVID-19. Repertoires were generated with immunoSEQ multiplex PCR, while TCRdb's copy carries only in-frame clones and drops some. The sample contains approximately 76,000 clones, approximately 85% of which appear only once. Sequenced input: peripheral blood. These receptors were taken from a woman at least 80 years old with active or convalescent COVID-19.

The chain links TRBV4-3 to TRBJ2-1; TRBD2 aligns across 8 bases. CDR1 and CDR2 (germline): LGHNA, YSLEER. The CDR3 contains 18 residues. Trimming cost V 0 bases and J 9 bases; bases outside gene matches: 16. This CDR3 is CASSQELVGTRARLEQFF. CDR3 in DNA: TGCGCCAGCAGCCAAGAACTGGTGGGGACTAGAGCGAGGCTTGAGCAGTTCTTC.

The chain recombines TRBV25-1 with TRBJ1-3; no firm D call. The germline gives CDR1 MGHDK, CDR2 SYGVNS. The CDR3 has 14 residues. The V end lost 8 bases, the J end lost 0 bases, and 11 bases lay between the germline ends. This CDR3 reads CASSPVYSGNTIYF. In nucleotides, the CDR3 is TGTGCCAGCTCACCCGTCTACTCTGGAAACACCATATATTTT. The full variable domain, in which reference TRBV25-1 and TRBJ1-3 provide the parts outside the CDR3, is EADIYQTPRYLVIGTGKKITLECSQTMGHDKMYWYQQDPGMELHLIHYSYGVNSTEKGDLSSESTVSRIRTEHFPLTLESARPSHTSQYLCASSPVYSGNTIYFGEGSWLTVV.